The rows below give T cell receptor beta chains drawn from one sample of a study of blood T cell repertoires in COVID-19. The data were produced by immunoSEQ multiplex PCR, yet TCRdb's version contains in-frame clones alone and is incomplete. The data show some 46,000 clones, roughly 87% seen once. The sample consisted of peripheral blood. The receptors come from a woman aged 55-70 years with acute or convalescent COVID-19. Each CDR3 is given with its conserved first and last residue. D genes are given only for firm matches. Part of the rows lack a size; the others show once, few, many or a class for expanded clones.

D gene: TRBD1
J gene: TRBJ1-1
V gene: TRBV19
clone size: .
CDR3 protein: CASRDRGNTEAFF
CDR3 DNA: TGTGCCAGTAGGGACAGGGGGAACACTGAAGCTTTCTTT

D gene: TRBD1
J gene: TRBJ1-5
V gene: TRBV2
clone size: .
CDR3 protein: CASSERQGVFSNQPQHF
CDR3 DNA: TGTGCCAGCAGTGAACGGCAGGGGGTTTTTAGCAATCAGCCCCAGCATTTT

D gene: .
J gene: TRBJ2-2
V gene: TRBV7-2
clone size: .
CDR3 protein: CASSLAGNTGELFF
CDR3 DNA: TGTGCCAGCAGTCTAGCAGGGAACACCGGGGAGCTGTTTTTT

D gene: .
J gene: TRBJ1-2
V gene: TRBV6-4
clone size: .
CDR3 protein: CASSDSGGGSYGYTF
CDR3 DNA: TGTGCCAGCAGTGACTCTGGGGGGGGTAGCTATGGCTACACCTTC

D gene: TRBD2
J gene: TRBJ2-1
V gene: TRBV5-1
clone size: .
CDR3 protein: CASGGLADNEQFF
CDR3 DNA: TGCGCCAGCGGGGGACTAGCGGACAATGAGCAGTTCTTC

D gene: TRBD1
J gene: TRBJ1-3
V gene: TRBV7-2
clone size: .
CDR3 protein: CASSLVSGGAGNTIYF
CDR3 DNA: TGTGCCAGCAGCTTAGTTTCAGGGGGCGCGGGAAACACCATATATTTT

D gene: .
J gene: TRBJ1-2
V gene: TRBV5-1
clone size: .
CDR3 protein: CASSLAEDTGIYGYTF
CDR3 DNA: TGCGCCAGCAGCTTGGCCGAGGACACGGGCATCTATGGCTACACCTTC

D gene: .
J gene: TRBJ2-2
V gene: TRBV10-2
clone size: .
CDR3 protein: CASSESGGGTGELFF
CDR3 DNA: TGCGCCAGCAGTGAGTCAGGGGGGGGCACCGGGGAGCTGTTTTTT

D gene: TRBD1
J gene: TRBJ2-1
V gene: TRBV18
clone size: few
CDR3 protein: CASSREGQGANEQFF
CDR3 DNA: TGTGCCAGCTCACGGGAAGGACAGGGGGCGAATGAGCAGTTCTTC

D gene: .
J gene: TRBJ1-4
V gene: TRBV29-1
clone size: .
CDR3 protein: CSVEDRGREKLFF
CDR3 DNA: TGCAGCGTTGAAGACAGGGGTCGTGAAAAACTGTTTTTT

D gene: .
J gene: TRBJ1-2
V gene: TRBV14
clone size: .
CDR3 protein: CASSPGIQTYGYTF
CDR3 DNA: TGTGCCAGCAGCCCGGGGATCCAGACCTATGGCTACACCTTC

D gene: .
J gene: TRBJ1-1
V gene: TRBV30
clone size: .
CDR3 protein: CASSDMNTEAFF
CDR3 DNA: TGTGCCTCCTCGGACATGAACACTGAAGCTTTCTTT

D gene: TRBD2
J gene: TRBJ2-5
V gene: TRBV5-1
clone size: .
CDR3 protein: CASSSGTTQETQYF
CDR3 DNA: TGCGCCAGCAGCTCCGGGACTACTCAAGAGACCCAGTACTTC

D gene: .
J gene: TRBJ2-6
V gene: TRBV19
clone size: .
CDR3 protein: CASSIGFTRMRGANVLTF
CDR3 DNA: TGTGCCAGTAGTATAGGTTTTACGAGGATGAGAGGGGCCAACGTCCTGACTTTC

D gene: .
J gene: TRBJ2-1
V gene: TRBV7-3
clone size: .
CDR3 protein: CASSLLAGKLGEQFF
CDR3 DNA: TGTGCCAGCAGCTTATTGGCGGGGAAACTCGGTGAGCAGTTCTTC

D gene: .
J gene: TRBJ2-2
V gene: TRBV11-2
clone size: .
CDR3 protein: CASSLGGGAGELFF
CDR3 DNA: TGTGCCAGCAGCTTGGGCGGAGGGGCCGGGGAGCTGTTTTTT

D gene: TRBD1
J gene: TRBJ1-5
V gene: TRBV27
clone size: .
CDR3 protein: CASSLTGALAAQHF
CDR3 DNA: TGTGCCAGCAGTTTGACAGGGGCCCTCGCAGCCCAGCATTTT

D gene: TRBD2
J gene: TRBJ2-7
V gene: TRBV7-9
clone size: few
CDR3 protein: CASSNSGGLSHEQYF
CDR3 DNA: TGTGCCAGCAGTAATAGCGGGGGACTGTCCCACGAGCAGTACTTC

D gene: .
J gene: TRBJ2-2
V gene: TRBV19
clone size: .
CDR3 protein: CASRGGGELFF
CDR3 DNA: TGTGCCAGTAGAGGCGGCGGGGAGCTGTTTTTT

D gene: .
J gene: TRBJ2-3
V gene: TRBV12-3/TRBV12-4
clone size: .
CDR3 protein: CASTQNTDTQYF
CDR3 DNA: TGTGCCAGCACGCAGAACACAGATACGCAGTATTTT

D gene: .
J gene: TRBJ1-4
V gene: TRBV30
clone size: .
CDR3 protein: CAWREAGAVEKLFF
CDR3 DNA: TGTGCCTGGAGGGAAGCAGGGGCGGTAGAAAAACTGTTTTTT

D gene: TRBD2
J gene: TRBJ2-5
V gene: TRBV25-1
clone size: .
CDR3 protein: CASSPLAGIKETQYF
CDR3 DNA: TGTGCCAGCAGTCCGCTAGCGGGGATAAAAGAGACCCAGTACTTC

D gene: .
J gene: TRBJ2-1
V gene: TRBV29-1
clone size: once
CDR3 protein: CSVAGMYNEQFF
CDR3 DNA: TGCAGCGTAGCCGGGATGTACAATGAGCAGTTCTTC

D gene: .
J gene: TRBJ2-2
V gene: TRBV27
clone size: .
CDR3 protein: CASSPWDSSGWELFF
CDR3 DNA: TGTGCCAGCAGTCCCTGGGACTCAAGTGGTTGGGAGCTGTTTTTT

D gene: .
J gene: TRBJ2-7
V gene: TRBV19
clone size: few
CDR3 protein: CASSIGPGRSYEQYF
CDR3 DNA: TGTGCCAGTAGTATTGGGCCAGGGCGGTCCTACGAGCAGTACTTC

D gene: .
J gene: TRBJ2-1
V gene: TRBV3-1/TRBV3-2
clone size: .
CDR3 protein: CASSQEPGLYLRSDEQFF
CDR3 DNA: TGTGCCAGCAGCCAAGAGCCGGGATTATATCTAAGGTCGGATGAGCAGTTCTTC

D gene: .
J gene: TRBJ1-1
V gene: TRBV2
clone size: few
CDR3 protein: CASSTDRETEAFF
CDR3 DNA: TGTGCCAGCAGTACGGACAGAGAGACTGAAGCTTTCTTT

D gene: TRBD1
J gene: TRBJ1-1
V gene: TRBV27
clone size: .
CDR3 protein: CASSLQGARDTEAFF
CDR3 DNA: TGTGCCAGCAGCCTACAGGGGGCGAGGGACACTGAAGCTTTCTTT

D gene: .
J gene: TRBJ2-1
V gene: TRBV12-3/TRBV12-4
clone size: .
CDR3 protein: CASSLNNYNEQFF
CDR3 DNA: TGTGCCAGCAGTTTGAACAACTACAATGAGCAGTTCTTC

D gene: TRBD1
J gene: TRBJ1-2
V gene: TRBV9
clone size: .
CDR3 protein: CASSPEQGNYGYTF
CDR3 DNA: TGTGCCAGCAGCCCCGAACAGGGGAACTATGGCTACACCTTC

D gene: .
J gene: TRBJ2-2
V gene: TRBV10-1
clone size: .
CDR3 protein: CASSPSLAGGELFF
CDR3 DNA: TGCGCCAGCAGTCCCAGTTTGGCTGGCGGGGAGCTATTTTTT

D gene: .
J gene: TRBJ1-5
V gene: TRBV4-3
clone size: .
CDR3 protein: CASSQDLQGGLADQPQHF
CDR3 DNA: TGCGCCAGCAGCCAGGATCTACAGGGAGGGCTGGCGGATCAGCCCCAGCATTTT

D gene: TRBD1
J gene: TRBJ1-6
V gene: TRBV6-2/TRBV6-3
clone size: .
CDR3 protein: CASSWDRTSPLHF
CDR3 DNA: TGTGCCAGCAGTTGGGACAGAACTTCACCCCTCCACTTT

D gene: .
J gene: TRBJ1-5
V gene: TRBV4-2
clone size: .
CDR3 protein: CASSQVRGQPQHF
CDR3 DNA: TGTGCCAGCAGCCAAGTACGGGGACAGCCCCAGCATTTT

D gene: .
J gene: TRBJ2-7
V gene: TRBV3-1/TRBV3-2
clone size: .
CDR3 protein: CASMGSYTYEQYF
CDR3 DNA: TGTGCCAGCATGGGCAGCTATACCTACGAGCAGTACTTC

D gene: .
J gene: TRBJ2-1
V gene: TRBV18
clone size: once
CDR3 protein: CASSPPRGVFSNEQFF
CDR3 DNA: TGTGCCAGCTCACCACCTCGGGGAGTTTTCAGCAATGAGCAGTTCTTC

D gene: TRBD2
J gene: TRBJ2-7
V gene: TRBV4-1
clone size: .
CDR3 protein: CASSYGAGTYEQYF
CDR3 DNA: TGCGCCAGCAGCTATGGAGCGGGGACCTACGAGCAGTACTTC

D gene: TRBD2
J gene: TRBJ2-3
V gene: TRBV5-1
clone size: .
CDR3 protein: CASSVRTSGGLGAADTQYF
CDR3 DNA: TGCGCCAGCAGCGTCCGGACTAGCGGGGGGTTGGGTGCGGCAGATACGCAGTATTTT

D gene: TRBD2
J gene: TRBJ2-1
V gene: TRBV3-1/TRBV3-2
clone size: .
CDR3 protein: CASSQTSGGGLNEQFF
CDR3 DNA: TGTGCCAGCAGCCAAACTAGCGGGGGGGGATTAAATGAGCAGTTCTTC

D gene: .
J gene: TRBJ1-1
V gene: TRBV14
clone size: .
CDR3 protein: CASSQMPGTEAFF
CDR3 DNA: TGTGCCAGCAGCCAAATGCCGGGCACTGAAGCTTTCTTT